This TCR beta chain comes out of a study of a mutant IDH1 vaccine in newly diagnosed glioma. Study summary: Commencement of vaccination occurred 4-6 weeks following radiotherapy alone, or concurrently with temozolomide cycles. Visits V12 and V13 fell at weeks 35 and 47, respectively. Overall study findings and caveats: Pseudoprogression seemingly bore no relation to changes in top peripheral T cell clonotypes.

Libraries were prepared by immunoSEQ multiplex PCR; TCRdb keeps only in-frame clonotypes and omits some of them. The table shows around 94,000 clones, with about nine tenths occurring only once. This CDR3 is built from 14 residues. V was cut by 6 bases and J by 5 bases, with 18 bases left in between. Per the germline V gene, CDR1 is SGDLS and CDR2 is YYNGEE. Regarding time point: week 47, end of study. Every vaccine dose comprised 300 ug of mutant IDH1 20-mer peptide plus topical imiquimod. Comment on this clone: Its antigen is undetermined.

This specimen consisted of PBMCs, obtained from a glioma patient whose treatment included an IDH1 peptide vaccine. The V and J genes are TRBV9 and TRBJ2-7; TRBD1 might be the D (6 bases). The sequence derives from a woman aged 50 to 60 with glioma. The CDR3, as DNA: TGTGCCAGCACCCCGGGACAAGCGGACGACGAGCAGTACTTC. As protein: CASTPGQADDEQYF.